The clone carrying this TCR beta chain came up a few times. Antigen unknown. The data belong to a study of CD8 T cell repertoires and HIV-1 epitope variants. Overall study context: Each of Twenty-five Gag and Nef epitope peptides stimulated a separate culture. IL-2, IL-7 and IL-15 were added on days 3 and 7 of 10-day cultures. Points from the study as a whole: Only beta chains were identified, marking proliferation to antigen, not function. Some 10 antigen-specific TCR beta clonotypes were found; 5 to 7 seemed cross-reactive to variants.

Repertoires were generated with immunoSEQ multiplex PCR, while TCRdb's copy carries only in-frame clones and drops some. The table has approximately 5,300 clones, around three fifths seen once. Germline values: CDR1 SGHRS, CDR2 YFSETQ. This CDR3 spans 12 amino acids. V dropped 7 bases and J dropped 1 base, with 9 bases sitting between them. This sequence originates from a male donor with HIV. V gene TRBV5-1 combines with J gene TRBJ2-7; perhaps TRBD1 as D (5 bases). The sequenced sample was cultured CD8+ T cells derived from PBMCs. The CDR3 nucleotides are TGCGCCAGCGAAGGGGATTCCTACGAGCAGTACTTC. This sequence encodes CASEGDSYEQYF. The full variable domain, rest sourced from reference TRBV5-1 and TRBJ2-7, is KAGVTQTPRYLIKTRGQQVTLSCSPISGHRSVSWYQQTPGQGLQFLFEYFSETQRNKGNFPGRFSGRQFSNSRSEMNVSTLELGDSALYLCASEGDSYEQYFGPGTRLTVT.